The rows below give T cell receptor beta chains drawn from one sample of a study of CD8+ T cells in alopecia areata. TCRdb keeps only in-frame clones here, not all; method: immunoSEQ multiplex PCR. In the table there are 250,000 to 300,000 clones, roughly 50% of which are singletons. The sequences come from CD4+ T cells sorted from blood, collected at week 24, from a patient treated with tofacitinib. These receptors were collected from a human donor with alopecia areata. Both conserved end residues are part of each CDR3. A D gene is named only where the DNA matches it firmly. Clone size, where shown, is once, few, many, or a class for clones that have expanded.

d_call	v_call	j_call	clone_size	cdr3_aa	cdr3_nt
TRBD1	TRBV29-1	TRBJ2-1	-	CSVPPGTGTYNEQFF	TGCAGCGTTCCTCCCGGGACAGGGACCTACAATGAGCAGTTCTTC
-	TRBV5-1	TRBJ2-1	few	CASSMRGDNEQFF	TGCGCCAGCAGCATGCGTGGCGACAATGAGCAGTTCTTC
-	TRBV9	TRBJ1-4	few	CASSVDEGANEKLFF	TGTGCCAGCAGCGTAGATGAAGGGGCTAATGAAAAACTGTTTTTT
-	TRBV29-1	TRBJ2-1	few	CSVAGHNEQFF	TGCAGCGTCGCCGGACACAATGAGCAGTTCTTC
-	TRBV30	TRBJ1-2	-	CAFRLYGYTF	TGTGCCTTTAGACTCTATGGCTACACCTTC
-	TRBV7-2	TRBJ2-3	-	CASSSWGAGDTQYF	TGTGCCAGCAGCTCTTGGGGGGCCGGAGATACGCAGTATTTT
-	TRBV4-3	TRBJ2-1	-	CASSQDGGKQFF	TGCGCCAGCAGCCAAGATGGGGGGAAGCAGTTCTTC
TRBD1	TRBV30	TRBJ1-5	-	CAWGQVGNQPQHF	TGTGCCTGGGGACAGGTCGGCAATCAGCCCCAGCATTTT
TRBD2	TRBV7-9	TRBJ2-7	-	CASSSRTSAPEQYF	TGTGCCAGCAGCTCTAGGACTAGCGCTCCCGAGCAGTACTTC
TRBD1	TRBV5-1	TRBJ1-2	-	CASSLGHGTGNGYTF	TGCGCCAGCAGCTTGGGTCACGGGACAGGGAATGGCTACACCTTC
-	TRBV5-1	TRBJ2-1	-	CASSLGTNNEQFF	TGCGCCAGCAGCTTGGGAACCAACAATGAGCAGTTCTTC
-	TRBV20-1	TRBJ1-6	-	CSAPPGSPLHF	TGCAGTGCGCCCCCGGGCTCACCCCTCCACTTT
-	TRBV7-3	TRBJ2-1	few	CASGEPGSYNEQFF	TGTGCCAGCGGCGAACCAGGCTCCTACAATGAGCAGTTCTTC
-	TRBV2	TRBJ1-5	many	CASGREQPQHF	TGTGCCAGCGGGAGGGAACAGCCCCAGCATTTT
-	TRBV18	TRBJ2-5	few	CASSPSSSETQYF	TGTGCCAGCTCACCATCGAGTTCAGAGACCCAGTACTTC
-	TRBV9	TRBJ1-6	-	CASGTFNSPLHF	TGTGCCAGCGGGACTTTTAATTCACCCCTCCACTTT
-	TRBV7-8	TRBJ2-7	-	CASSPYGGSYEQYF	TGTGCCAGCAGCCCTTATGGGGGCTCCTACGAGCAGTACTTC
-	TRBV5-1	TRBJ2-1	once	CASRADAYEQFF	TGCGCCAGCAGGGCGGATGCGTATGAGCAGTTCTTC
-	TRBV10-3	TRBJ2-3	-	CAISVGSGSTDTQYF	TGTGCCATCAGTGTCGGAAGCGGAAGCACAGATACGCAGTATTTT